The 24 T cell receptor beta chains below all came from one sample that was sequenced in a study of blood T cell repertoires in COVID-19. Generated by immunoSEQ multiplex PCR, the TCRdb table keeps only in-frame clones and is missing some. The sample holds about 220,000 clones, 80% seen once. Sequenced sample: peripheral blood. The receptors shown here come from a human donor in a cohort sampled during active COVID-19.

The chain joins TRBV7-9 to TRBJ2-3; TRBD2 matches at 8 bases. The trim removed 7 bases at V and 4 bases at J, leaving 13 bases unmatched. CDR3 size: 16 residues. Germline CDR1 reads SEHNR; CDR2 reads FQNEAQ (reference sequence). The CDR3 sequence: CASTPASGGKADTQYF. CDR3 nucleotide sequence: TGTGCCAGCACCCCAGCCAGCGGGGGCAAGGCAGATACGCAGTATTTT.

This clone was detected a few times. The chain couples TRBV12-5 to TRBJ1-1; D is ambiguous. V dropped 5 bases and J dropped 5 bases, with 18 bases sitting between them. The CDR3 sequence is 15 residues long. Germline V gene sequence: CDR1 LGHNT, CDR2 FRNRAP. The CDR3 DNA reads TGTGCTAGTGGTCTCACGACAAGCGGGGATACTGAAGCTTTCTTT. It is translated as CASGLTTSGDTEAFF.

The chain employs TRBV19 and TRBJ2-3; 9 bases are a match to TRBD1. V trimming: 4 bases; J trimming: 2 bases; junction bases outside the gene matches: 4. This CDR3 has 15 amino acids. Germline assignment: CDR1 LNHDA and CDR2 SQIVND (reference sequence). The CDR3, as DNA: TGTGCCAGTAGTACCGACAGGGGGATCACAGATACGCAGTATTTT. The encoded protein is CASSTDRGITDTQYF.

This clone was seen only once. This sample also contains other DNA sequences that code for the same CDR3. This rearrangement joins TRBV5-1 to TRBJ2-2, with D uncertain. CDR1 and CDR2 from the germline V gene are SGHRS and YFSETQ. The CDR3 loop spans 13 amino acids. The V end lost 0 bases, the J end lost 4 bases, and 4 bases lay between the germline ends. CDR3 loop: CASSLGGTGELFF. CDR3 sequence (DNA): TGCGCCAGCAGCTTGGGAGGCACCGGGGAGCTGTTTTTT.

The CDR3 sequence: CASSALQGAGGYTF. The CDR3 DNA follows: TGTGCCAGCAGCGCGTTACAGGGGGCTGGGGGCTACACCTTC. V usage is TRBV7-9 and J usage is TRBJ1-2, with 9 positions matching TRBD1. The V and J ends lost 5 bases and 8 bases, in that order; junction bases with no gene match: 9. In germline, CDR1 is SEHNR, CDR2 FQNEAQ (reference sequence). The CDR3 length is 14 residues.

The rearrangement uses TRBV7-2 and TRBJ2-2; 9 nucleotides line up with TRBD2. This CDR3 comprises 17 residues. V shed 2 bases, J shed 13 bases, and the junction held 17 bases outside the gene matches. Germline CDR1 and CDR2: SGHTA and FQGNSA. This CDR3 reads CASSLNLASGVSQGLFF. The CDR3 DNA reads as TGTGCCAGCAGCTTAAATTTGGCTAGCGGGGTCAGCCAGGGGCTGTTTTTT. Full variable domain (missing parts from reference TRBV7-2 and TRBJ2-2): GAGVSQSPSNKVTEKGKDVELRCDPISGHTALYWYRQSLGQGLEFLIYFQGNSAPDKSGLPSDRFSAERTGGSVSTLTIQRTQQEDSAVYLCASSLNLASGVSQGLFFGEGSRLTVL.

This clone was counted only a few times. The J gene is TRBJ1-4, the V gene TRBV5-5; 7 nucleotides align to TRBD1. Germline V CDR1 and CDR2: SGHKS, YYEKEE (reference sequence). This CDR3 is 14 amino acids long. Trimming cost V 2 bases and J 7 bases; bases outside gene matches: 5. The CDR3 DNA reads TGTGCCAGCAGCTTAGGGAGACAGGGTGAAAAACTGTTTTTT. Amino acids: CASSLGRQGEKLFF.

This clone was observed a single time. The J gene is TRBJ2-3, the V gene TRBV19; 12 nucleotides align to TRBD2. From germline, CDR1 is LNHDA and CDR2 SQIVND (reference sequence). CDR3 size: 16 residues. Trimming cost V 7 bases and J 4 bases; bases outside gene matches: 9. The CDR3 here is CASKASGRAPADTQYF. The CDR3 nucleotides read TGTGCCAGTAAGGCTAGCGGGAGGGCCCCAGCAGATACGCAGTATTTT. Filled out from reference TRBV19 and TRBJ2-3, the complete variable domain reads DGGITQSPKYLFRKEGQNVTLSCEQNLNHDAMYWYRQDPGQGLRLIYYSQIVNDFQKGDIAEGYSVSREKKESFPLTVTSAQKNPTAFYLCASKASGRAPADTQYFGPGTRLTVL.

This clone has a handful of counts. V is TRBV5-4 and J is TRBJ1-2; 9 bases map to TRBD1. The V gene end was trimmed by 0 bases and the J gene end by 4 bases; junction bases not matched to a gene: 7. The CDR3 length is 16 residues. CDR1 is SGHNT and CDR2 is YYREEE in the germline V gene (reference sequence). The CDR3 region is CASSLDGTGTFYGYTF. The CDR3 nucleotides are TGTGCCAGCAGCTTGGACGGGACAGGGACCTTCTATGGCTACACCTTC.

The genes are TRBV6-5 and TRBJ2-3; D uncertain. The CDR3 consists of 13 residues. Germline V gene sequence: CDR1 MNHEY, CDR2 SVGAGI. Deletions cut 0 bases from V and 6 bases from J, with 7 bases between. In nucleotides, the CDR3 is TGTGCCAGCAGTTACTCGGGCCGCGATACGCAGTATTTT. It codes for CASSYSGRDTQYF.

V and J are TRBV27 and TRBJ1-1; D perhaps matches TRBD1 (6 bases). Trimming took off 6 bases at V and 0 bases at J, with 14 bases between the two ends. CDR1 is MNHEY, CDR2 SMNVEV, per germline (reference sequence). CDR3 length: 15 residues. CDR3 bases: TGTGCCAGCAGCCCTATCGGGACACTGAACACTGAAGCTTTCTTT. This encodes CASSPIGTLNTEAFF.

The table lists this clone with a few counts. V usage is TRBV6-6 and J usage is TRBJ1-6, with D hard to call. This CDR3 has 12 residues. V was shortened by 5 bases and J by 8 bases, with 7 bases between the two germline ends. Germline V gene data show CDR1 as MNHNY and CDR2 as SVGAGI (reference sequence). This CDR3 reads CASSIPDSPLHF. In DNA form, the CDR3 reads TGTGCCAGCAGTATTCCGGATTCACCCCTCCACTTT.

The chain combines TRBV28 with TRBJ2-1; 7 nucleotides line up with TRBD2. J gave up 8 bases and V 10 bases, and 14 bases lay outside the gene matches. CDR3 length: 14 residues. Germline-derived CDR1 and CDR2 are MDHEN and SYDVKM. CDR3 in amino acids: CATNAAGEGHEQFF. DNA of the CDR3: TGTGCCACCAACGCAGCCGGGGAGGGCCATGAGCAGTTCTTC. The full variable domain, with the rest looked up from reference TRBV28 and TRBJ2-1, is DVKVTQSSRYLVKRTGEKVFLECVQDMDHENMFWYRQDPGLGLRLIYFSYDVKMKEKGDIPEGYSVSREKKERFSLILESASTNQTSMYLCATNAAGEGHEQFFGPGTRLTVL.

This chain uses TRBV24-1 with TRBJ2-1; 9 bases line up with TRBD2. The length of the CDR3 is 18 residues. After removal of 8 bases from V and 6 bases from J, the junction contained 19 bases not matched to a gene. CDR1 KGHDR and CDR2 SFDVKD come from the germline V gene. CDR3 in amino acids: CATTPASGALLPPNEQFF. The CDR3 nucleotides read TGTGCCACCACCCCGGCTAGCGGGGCCCTTCTCCCCCCCAATGAGCAGTTCTTC.

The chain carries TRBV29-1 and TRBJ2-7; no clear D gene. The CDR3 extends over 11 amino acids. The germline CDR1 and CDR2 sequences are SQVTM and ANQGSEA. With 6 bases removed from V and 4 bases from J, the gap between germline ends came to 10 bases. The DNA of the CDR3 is TGCAGCGTCGGTTCCAGGTACGAGCAGTACTTC. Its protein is CSVGSRYEQYF.

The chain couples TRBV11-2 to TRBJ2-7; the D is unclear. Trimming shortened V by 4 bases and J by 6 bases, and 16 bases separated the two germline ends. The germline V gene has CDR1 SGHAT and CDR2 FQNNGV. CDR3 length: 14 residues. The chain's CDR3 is CASSSRLGLSEQYF. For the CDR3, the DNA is TGTGCCAGCAGCTCCCGCCTTGGCCTCTCCGAGCAGTACTTC.

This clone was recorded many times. CDR3 amino acids: CSVSQASNTGELFF. CDR3 coding DNA: TGCAGCGTCTCACAGGCCTCGAACACCGGGGAGCTGTTTTTT. This sequence joins TRBV29-1 and TRBJ2-2; the D gene is possibly TRBD1 (5 bases). Germline V CDR1 and CDR2: SQVTM, ANQGSEA. The CDR3 extends over 14 amino acids. Trimming took 6 bases from V and 0 from J, leaving 11 bases between them.

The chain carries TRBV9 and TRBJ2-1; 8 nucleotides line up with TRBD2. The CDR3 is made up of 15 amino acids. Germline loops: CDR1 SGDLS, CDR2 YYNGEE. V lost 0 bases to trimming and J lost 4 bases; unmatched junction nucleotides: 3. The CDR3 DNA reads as TGTGCCAGCAGCGTAGTAGGGACTAGATACAATGAGCAGTTCTTC. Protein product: CASSVVGTRYNEQFF.

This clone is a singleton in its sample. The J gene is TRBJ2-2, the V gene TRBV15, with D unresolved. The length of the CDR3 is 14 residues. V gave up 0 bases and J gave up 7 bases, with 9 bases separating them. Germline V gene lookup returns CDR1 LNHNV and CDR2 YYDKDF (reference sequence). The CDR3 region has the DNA TGTGCCACCAGCAGAGACGCGGAAGGCGGGGAGCTGTTTTTT. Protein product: CATSRDAEGGELFF.

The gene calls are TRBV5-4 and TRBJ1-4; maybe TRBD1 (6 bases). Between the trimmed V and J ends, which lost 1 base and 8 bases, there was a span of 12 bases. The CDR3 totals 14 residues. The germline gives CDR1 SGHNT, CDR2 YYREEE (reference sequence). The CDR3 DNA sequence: TGTGCCAGCAGCTTGCAGGGGAATGGGGAAAAACTGTTTTTT. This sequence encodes CASSLQGNGEKLFF.

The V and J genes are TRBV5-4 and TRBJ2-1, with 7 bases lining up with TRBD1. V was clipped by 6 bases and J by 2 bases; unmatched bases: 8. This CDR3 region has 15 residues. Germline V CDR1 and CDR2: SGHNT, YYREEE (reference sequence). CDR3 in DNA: TGTGCCAGCAAACACAGGGGATTGCCCTACAATGAGCAGTTCTTC. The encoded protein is CASKHRGLPYNEQFF.

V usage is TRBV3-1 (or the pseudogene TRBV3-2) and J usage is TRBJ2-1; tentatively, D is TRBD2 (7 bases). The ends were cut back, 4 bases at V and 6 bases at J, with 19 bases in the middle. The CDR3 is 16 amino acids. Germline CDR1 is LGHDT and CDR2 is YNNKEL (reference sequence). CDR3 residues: CASSLRGAVRVNEQFF. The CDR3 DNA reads TGTGCCAGCAGCCTCCGGGGGGCCGTTCGAGTCAATGAGCAGTTCTTC.

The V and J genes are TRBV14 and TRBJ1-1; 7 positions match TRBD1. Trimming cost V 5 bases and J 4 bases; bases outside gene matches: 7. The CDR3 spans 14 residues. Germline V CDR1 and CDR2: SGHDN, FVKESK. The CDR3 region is CASSLYAGGTEAFF. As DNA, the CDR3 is TGTGCCAGCAGCTTGTATGCAGGGGGCACTGAAGCTTTCTTT.

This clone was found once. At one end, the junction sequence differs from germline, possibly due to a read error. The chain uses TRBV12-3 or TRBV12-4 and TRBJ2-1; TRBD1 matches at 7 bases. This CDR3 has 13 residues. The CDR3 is CAGRQGVGNEQFF. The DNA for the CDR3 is TGTGCCGGCAGACAGGGAGTAGGCAATGAGCAGTTCTTC.